These T cell receptor beta chains were read from a single sample in a study of graft-versus-host responses after intestinal transplantation. This table comes from immunoSEQ multiplex PCR, and its TCRdb copy is limited to in-frame clones, with some not included. Of about 15,000 clones in the sample, approximately 39% are singletons; the top ten hold 3% to 4%. This specimen consisted of alloreactive CD8+ T cells from a mixed lymphocyte reaction culture, obtained before intestinal transplant. These receptors came from a human patient who received an intestinal transplant. CDR3s leave out the opening cysteine and the closing phenylalanine or tryptophan. The order of the fields is J gene, V gene, clone size, CDR3 protein. Expanded clones are given a class, and other clones once, few, many or no size at all.

J gene: TRBJ2-1
V gene: TRBV27
clone size: NA
CDR3 protein: ASSQTGYNEQF

J gene: TRBJ2-2
V gene: TRBV7-9
clone size: once
CDR3 protein: ASSSRPFGVPGELF

J gene: TRBJ2-7
V gene: TRBV2
clone size: medium-sized
CDR3 protein: ASRSYEQY

J gene: TRBJ2-7
V gene: TRBV9
clone size: NA
CDR3 protein: ASSVGGGGEQY

J gene: TRBJ1-2
V gene: TRBV28
clone size: NA
CDR3 protein: ASSLLNRDWYYGYT

J gene: TRBJ2-3
V gene: TRBV5-6
clone size: NA
CDR3 protein: ASSLAGGWDRVPDTQY

J gene: TRBJ2-3
V gene: TRBV4-1
clone size: few
CDR3 protein: ASSSGVRSTDTQY

J gene: TRBJ1-2
V gene: TRBV27
clone size: NA
CDR3 protein: ASRWDRGNGYT

J gene: TRBJ2-4
V gene: TRBV6-5
clone size: few
CDR3 protein: ASSYWVGTAKNIQY

J gene: TRBJ1-1
V gene: TRBV27
clone size: NA
CDR3 protein: ASSWGLNTEAF

J gene: TRBJ1-1
V gene: TRBV6-1
clone size: few
CDR3 protein: ASRHSGGADTEAF

J gene: TRBJ2-5
V gene: TRBV27
clone size: medium-sized
CDR3 protein: ASSSRGQAGETQY

J gene: TRBJ2-2
V gene: TRBV6-6
clone size: few
CDR3 protein: ASSLKNTGELF

J gene: TRBJ1-5
V gene: TRBV27
clone size: NA
CDR3 protein: ASRDGTVNQPQH

J gene: NA
V gene: TRBV5-1
clone size: NA
CDR3 protein: ASSLTVTYSYEQY

J gene: TRBJ1-2
V gene: TRBV5-5
clone size: few
CDR3 protein: ASSHGDGNYGYT

J gene: TRBJ1-2
V gene: TRBV5-4
clone size: NA
CDR3 protein: ASSGGEDYGYT

J gene: TRBJ2-2
V gene: TRBV13
clone size: once
CDR3 protein: ASSSPGGQGSTGELF

J gene: TRBJ2-3
V gene: TRBV6-6
clone size: NA
CDR3 protein: ATLRTGIVDTQY

J gene: TRBJ1-2
V gene: TRBV4-1
clone size: medium-sized
CDR3 protein: ASSQEAVGPFPRGYT

J gene: TRBJ1-2
V gene: TRBV10-1
clone size: NA
CDR3 protein: ASSESLAGRINYGYT